This T cell receptor beta chain was identified during a study of T cells in Graves' hyperthyroidism and ophthalmopathy. Study-level points and caveats: Ophthalmopathy stood apart from stable hyperthyroidism in a 13 V-J model. Expanded thyroid clonotypes (above 0.001) were mostly also found in blood.

Patients aged 18 to 65 had newly diagnosed hyperthyroidism of under 2 months' duration. Diagnostic decisions used clinical symptoms, serum thyroxine and TRAb, thyroid ultrasound and orbital computed tomography. TCR beta CDR3 sequences were amplified from RNA transcripts. A set of HTBI primers served as the primers for a first-round RT-PCR of the TCR CDR3. TCRdb reprocessed the multiplex PCR reads with MiXCR, giving one entry per CDR3 protein. The repertoire holds roughly 700,000 distinct CDR3 sequences, approximately 15% seen once, with roughly 10% in the top ten. This clonotype showed up just a few times. What it binds is unknown. Germline loops: CDR1 SNHLY, CDR2 FYNNEI. There are 13 residues in the CDR3. Trimming took 4 bases from V and 5 from J, leaving 11 bases between them.

The TCR sequence derives from a woman younger than 35 with Graves' hyperthyroidism. The chain has TRBV2 and TRBJ2-5; D not resolved. Sequencing used blood. CDR3 amino acids: CASSAEPWETQYF. CDR3 nucleotide sequence: TGTGCCAGCAGTGCGGAGCCTTGGGAGACCCAGTACTTC.